This is a list of T cell receptor beta chains from one sample in a study of resident and recirculating memory T cells in vitiligo. The repertoire was sequenced with immunoSEQ multiplex PCR; TCRdb's copy has only in-frame clones and lacks some. Among tens of thousands of clones, under 95% were seen once, and the ten largest hold approximately 5.4%. Sample: blood. The receptor source for this set is a male donor with vitiligo. Each CDR3 is given with its conserved first and last residue. Each record gives: D gene, V gene, CDR3 protein. A D gene is named only where the DNA matches it firmly.

D: TRBD1; V: TRBV18; CDR3: CASSPGTTGGTDTQYF
D: .; V: TRBV28; CDR3: CASSPTSAGKAEAFF
D: .; V: TRBV19; CDR3: CASSTLTGILGSETQYF
D: .; V: TRBV5-1; CDR3: CASSLYPIVYEQYF
D: TRBD1; V: TRBV28; CDR3: CASSLWDREAISNQPQHF
D: .; V: TRBV14; CDR3: CASSQGLFSGNTIYF
D: .; V: TRBV19; CDR3: CASSMRGSYEQYF
D: .; V: TRBV6-1; CDR3: CATCLSGGTDTQYF
D: .; V: TRBV5-8; CDR3: CASSLVPGHFNTGELFF
D: .; V: TRBV11-2; CDR3: CASSPAPYSSYNEQFF
D: .; V: TRBV4-1; CDR3: CASSQETLAGLQPQHF
D: .; V: TRBV4-1; CDR3: CASSHYSTDTQYF
D: TRBD2; V: TRBV7-9; CDR3: CASSLGTSGSSYNEQFF
D: TRBD1; V: TRBV25-1; CDR3: CASSPGGIPDTQYF
D: .; V: TRBV5-1; CDR3: CASSLYYDEQFF
D: .; V: TRBV11-2; CDR3: CASSLAGLNEKLFF
D: .; V: TRBV5-6; CDR3: CASSIGGSYEQYF
D: TRBD1; V: TRBV18; CDR3: CASSPPQGQGTAGELFF
D: .; V: TRBV21-1; CDR3: CASSRGTGNTDTQYF
D: .; V: TRBV28; CDR3: CASSPGGKGGPGGEQFF
D: TRBD1; V: TRBV4-2; CDR3: CASSQRDRAGNTIYF